The present TCR beta chain was sequenced within a study of OX40 agonist ivuxolimab in advanced cancers. Sequenced by immunoSEQ multiplex PCR; TCRdb stores in-frame clones only, minus some. The sample carries about 74,000 clones, around nine tenths recorded once. Per the germline V gene, CDR1 is LGHNT and CDR2 is FRNRAP. Between the trimmed V and J ends, which lost 1 base and 1 base, there was a span of 12 bases. The CDR3 sequence is 16 residues long. This chain uses TRBV12-5 with TRBJ2-3; unclear D gene. This clonotype was obtained from an adult with an advanced solid tumor such as melanoma, head and neck, liver or kidney cancer. This specimen was CD4+ or CD8+ T cells sorted from blood, taken in a trial of the OX40 agonist ivuxolimab. This chain's CDR3 is CASGLGHLGRTDTQYF. The CDR3 DNA reads TGTGCTAGTGGTTTGGGACACCTCGGCCGCACAGATACGCAGTATTTT.